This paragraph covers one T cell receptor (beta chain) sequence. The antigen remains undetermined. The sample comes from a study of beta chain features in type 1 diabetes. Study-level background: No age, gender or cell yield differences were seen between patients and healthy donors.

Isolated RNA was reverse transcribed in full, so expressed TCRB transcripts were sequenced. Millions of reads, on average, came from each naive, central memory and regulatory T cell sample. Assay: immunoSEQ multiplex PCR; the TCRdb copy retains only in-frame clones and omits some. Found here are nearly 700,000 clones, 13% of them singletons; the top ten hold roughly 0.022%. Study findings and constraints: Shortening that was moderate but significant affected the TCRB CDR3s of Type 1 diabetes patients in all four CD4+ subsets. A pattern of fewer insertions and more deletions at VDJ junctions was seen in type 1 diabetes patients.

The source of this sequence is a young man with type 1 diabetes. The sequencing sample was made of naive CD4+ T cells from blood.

The CDR3 sequence is CASSSTPGTSFGNTIYF. The CDR3 region has the DNA TGCGCCAGCAGCTCGACACCCGGGACAAGCTTTGGAAACACCATATATTTT. This chain joins TRBV5-1 and TRBJ1-3; TRBD1 is a possible D gene (6 bases). The CDR3 covers 17 residues. V lost 3 bases and J lost 3, with 19 bases in between. Germline values: CDR1 SGHRS, CDR2 YFSETQ.